This TCR beta chain was sequenced in a study of blood T cells in healthy people across ages. Study-wide findings and caveats: A roughly linear age-dependent decrease characterized TCR beta diversity per million T cells.

The germline V gene encodes CDR1 DFQATT and CDR2 SNEGSKA (reference sequence). This CDR3 is 15 amino acids long. Germline trimming cut 0 bases from V and 5 bases from J; bases unmatched to any gene: 7. It was with a sample-barcoded 5' primer and a J-beta primer mix that a second PCR of roughly 6 to 12 cycles was run. A template-switch adaptor with 12 random nucleotides tagged each cDNA molecule. TCRdb itself ran the 5' RACE reads through MiXCR, one entry per CDR3 protein. The table records approximately 820,000 distinct CDR3 sequences, around 43% of them present only once. Peripheral blood from each donor was collected in a volume of 9.5 to 10 milliliters. Concerning this clonotype: Its antigen is unidentified.

This sequence joins TRBV20-1 and TRBJ2-5, with 9 nucleotides matching TRBD2. The receptor was derived from a man aged 55-75 years in good health. Specimen: blood. The CDR3 region is CSARDRRLAEETQYF. The CDR3 DNA reads TGCAGTGCTAGAGATAGGCGACTAGCGGAGGAGACCCAGTACTTC.